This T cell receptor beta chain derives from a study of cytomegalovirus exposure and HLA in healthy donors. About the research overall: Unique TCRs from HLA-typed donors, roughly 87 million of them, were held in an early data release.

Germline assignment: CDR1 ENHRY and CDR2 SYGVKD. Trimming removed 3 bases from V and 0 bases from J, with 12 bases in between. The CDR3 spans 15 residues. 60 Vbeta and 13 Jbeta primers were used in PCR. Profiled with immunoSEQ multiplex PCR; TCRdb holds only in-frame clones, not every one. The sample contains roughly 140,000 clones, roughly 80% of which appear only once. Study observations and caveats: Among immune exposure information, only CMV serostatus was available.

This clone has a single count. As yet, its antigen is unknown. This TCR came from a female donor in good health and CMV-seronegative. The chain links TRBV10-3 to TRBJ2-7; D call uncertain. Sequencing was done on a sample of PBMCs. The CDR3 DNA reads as TGTGCCATCAGTGATTTAGGCGGAAGCTCCTACGAGCAGTACTTC. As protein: CAISDLGGSSYEQYF.